Following are 18 T cell receptor beta chains from one sample sequenced in a study of T cells in Graves' hyperthyroidism and ophthalmopathy. Researchers amplified the TCR beta CDR3 regions from RNA transcripts. Carried out on the TCR CDR3, a first-round RT-PCR used the HTBI primer set. Using its own MiXCR run on the multiplex PCR reads, TCRdb lists one record per CDR3 protein. The sample carries 660,000 or so distinct CDR3 sequences, roughly 46% recorded once. Sample: peripheral blood or thyroid tissue (not recorded which). The receptors come from an adult man with Graves' disease, either hyperthyroidism or ophthalmopathy (not recorded which).

V gene TRBV7-4 combines with J gene TRBJ2-3; D is perhaps TRBD1 or TRBD2 (5 bases each). Germline V gives CDR1 SGHVT, CDR2 SQSDAQ. This CDR3 comprises 16 residues. Between the trimmed V and J ends, which lost 0 bases and 1 base, there was a span of 11 bases. The CDR3 nucleotides read TGTGCCAGCAGCTTAGCCGGAGTGGGGGGCACAGATACGCAGTATTTT. This encodes CASSLAGVGGTDTQYF.

This chain uses TRBV2 with TRBJ2-5, with 12 bases matching TRBD1. Losses at the gene ends were 11 bases for V and 5 bases for J; bases not matched to a gene: 9. This CDR3 is 14 amino acids long. Per the germline V gene, CDR1 is SNHLY and CDR2 is FYNNEI. In DNA form, the CDR3 reads TGTGCCGTACCGGGACAGGGGGCTATCGAGACCCAGTACTTC. Its translation: CAVPGQGAIETQYF.

The chain combines TRBV5-5 with TRBJ1-5, with D possibly being TRBD1 (5 bases). V lost 0 bases and J lost 2, with 12 bases in between. Germline V CDR1 and CDR2: SGHKS, YYEKEE (reference sequence). The CDR3 totals 16 residues. CDR3 loop: CASSLGDLEGNQPQHF. The CDR3 DNA reads TGTGCCAGCAGCTTGGGGGACTTAGAGGGCAATCAGCCCCAGCATTTT.

A remark on this clonotype: The CDR3 does not end in the conserved phenylalanine or tryptophan, so this is likely a read error. The DNA is omitted, as the CDR3 cannot be located on it reliably, and the CDR3 follows TCRdb's listing. The chain uses TRBV11-2 and TRBJ2-2; TRBD1 reflects the table's D call only, with no check against the DNA. The CDR3 is made up of 8 amino acids, end residues included. Per germline, CDR1 SGHAT and CDR2 FQNNGV. CDR3: CASSWPRQ.

At least ten counts were recorded for this clonotype. V usage is TRBV7-9 and J usage is TRBJ1-1; D unresolved. CDR3 length: 13 residues. Trimming took off 3 bases at V and 7 bases at J, with 12 bases between the two ends. The germline CDR1 and CDR2 sequences are SEHNR and FQNEAQ (reference sequence). This CDR3 reads CASSFTDTFEAFF. In DNA form, the CDR3 reads TGTGCCAGCAGCTTCACCGACACCTTTGAAGCTTTCTTT.

CDR3 residues: CSAIGPDYGYTF. The CDR3 region has the DNA TGCAGTGCAATAGGGCCAGATTATGGCTACACCTTC. The rearrangement uses TRBV20-1 and TRBJ1-2; D is ambiguous. CDR1 is DFQATT, CDR2 SNEGSKA, per germline (reference sequence). The CDR3 extends over 12 amino acids. The V and J ends lost 6 bases and 5 bases respectively, with 13 bases between them.

Comment on this clonotype: The junction departs from germline at one end; a sequencing error may be responsible. V usage is TRBV10-3 and J usage is TRBJ1-3; 9 nucleotides align to TRBD1. Germline CDR1 is ENHRY and CDR2 is SYGVKD. There are 12 residues in the CDR3. The CDR3: CAVSGQGNTIYF. The CDR3 DNA sequence: TGCGCCGTCAGTGGACAGGGGAACACCATATATTTT.

This clonotype has just a few counts. The genes are TRBV9 and TRBJ2-2, with D perhaps given as TRBD1 or TRBD2 (5 bases each). Trimming stripped 2 bases from V and 9 bases from J, with 20 bases between. The CDR3 length is 16 residues. Germline CDR1 reads SGDLS; CDR2 reads YYNGEE. In DNA form, the CDR3 reads TGTGCCAGCAGCGTTTCACTTCAGGGAGTAGTCCGGGAGCTGTTTTTT. Protein sequence: CASSVSLQGVVRELFF.

The genes are TRBV20-1 and TRBJ1-1, with 7 bases aligning to TRBD1. CDR3 length: 13 amino acids. Losses at the gene ends were 6 bases for V and 1 base for J; bases not matched to a gene: 5. The germline gives CDR1 DFQATT, CDR2 SNEGSKA (reference sequence). This CDR3 is CSAPRTGNTEAFF. The CDR3 DNA sequence: TGCAGTGCCCCCCGGACAGGGAACACTGAAGCTTTCTTT.

A few counts support this clonotype. This chain uses TRBV7-2 with TRBJ1-3; the D is unclear. Deletions cut 2 bases from V and 4 bases from J, with 18 bases between. The CDR3 runs to 17 residues. CDR1 is SGHTA, CDR2 FQGNSA, per germline. The CDR3 protein is CASSLRAALGRGNTIYF. Written as DNA, the CDR3 is TGTGCCAGCAGCTTAAGGGCAGCCTTAGGAAGAGGAAACACCATATATTTT.

This clonotype has a count of ten or more. The rearrangement uses TRBV20-1 and TRBJ2-7; no clear D gene. This CDR3 is 14 amino acids long. Germline CDR1 is DFQATT and CDR2 is SNEGSKA (reference sequence). Trimming shortened V by 3 bases and J by 0 bases, and 12 bases separated the two germline ends. The CDR3 sequence is CSASSGRSSYEQYF. In DNA, the CDR3 is TGCAGTGCTAGTTCCGGACGGAGCTCCTACGAGCAGTACTTC.

This clonotype has at least ten counts. The CDR3 coding sequence is TGTGCCAGCAGCTCCTTCCCTCCTGGACAGGGAACCTACGATTCACCCCTCCACTTT. It encodes CASSSFPPGQGTYDSPLHF. V gene TRBV7-8 combines with J gene TRBJ1-6, with 8 bases matching TRBD1. CDR3 length equals 19 residues. The trim removed 4 bases at V and 8 bases at J, leaving 19 bases unmatched. Germline lookup yields CDR1 SGHVS and CDR2 FQNEAQ.

The rearrangement uses TRBV2 and TRBJ2-5, with D unresolved. The length of the CDR3 is 12 residues. Germline V gene lookup returns CDR1 SNHLY and CDR2 FYNNEI. V lost 11 bases to trimming and J lost 7 bases, with 17 bases between them. The CDR3 sequence is CAWSLPGRTQYF. CDR3 bases: TGTGCCTGGAGTCTACCAGGCCGGACCCAGTACTTC.

The chain has TRBV9 and TRBJ1-6, with 8 positions matching TRBD1. The CDR3 totals 15 residues. The trim removed 3 bases at V and 13 bases at J, leaving 12 bases unmatched. Looked up from germline, CDR1 is SGDLS and CDR2 is YYNGEE. CDR3 DNA sequence: TGTGCCAGCAGCGCCGGACAGGGAAGATGGGAGCCCCTCCACTTT. It encodes CASSAGQGRWEPLHF. The full variable domain, completed using reference TRBV9 and TRBJ1-6, is DSGVTQTPKHLITATGQRVTLRCSPRSGDLSVYWYQQSLDQGLQFLIQYYNGEERAKGNILERFSAQQFPDLHSELNLSSLELGDSALYFCASSAGQGRWEPLHFGNGTRLTVT.

Turning to this clonotype: Since no conserved phenylalanine or tryptophan closes the CDR3, a read error is the likely cause. The limits of the CDR3 on the DNA are not certain, so only TCRdb's listed CDR3 is given. The chain couples TRBV25-1 to TRBJ1-1; the DNA was not used to check the table's D call, TRBD1. Germline CDR1 and CDR2: MGHDK and SYGVNS. Ends included, the CDR3 has 13 residues. CDR3 in amino acids: CASSLGGTGRVNY.

About this clonotype: Mismatch with germline at one junction end may stem from a read error. V and J are TRBV25-1 and TRBJ2-5; D gene ambiguous. Germline CDR1 is MGHDK and CDR2 is SYGVNS. CDR3 size: 15 residues. The CDR3 is CSAREGSGPQETQYF. The CDR3, as DNA: TGCAGTGCTAGAGAAGGCTCCGGACCCCAAGAGACCCAGTACTTC.

V gene TRBV10-3 combines with J gene TRBJ1-1; 11 bases are shared with TRBD1. The CDR3 consists of 16 residues. Unmatched junction bases numbered 6, after V lost 6 bases and J lost 0 bases. Germline assignment: CDR1 ENHRY and CDR2 SYGVKD. The CDR3 DNA reads as TGTGCCATCAGGACCGGGACAGGGGGAGTGAACACTGAAGCTTTCTTT. Translation: CAIRTGTGGVNTEAFF.

V usage is TRBV5-6 and J usage is TRBJ1-5; D gene unclear. The CDR3 totals 16 residues. V lost 1 base and J lost 2, with 13 bases in between. Germline CDR1 SGHDT, CDR2 YYEEEE. The CDR3 protein is CASSLYGVTGNQPQHF. The DNA of the CDR3 is TGTGCCAGCAGCTTGTACGGGGTTACGGGCAATCAGCCCCAGCATTTT. Combining the CDR3 with reference TRBV5-6 and TRBJ1-5 gives the whole variable domain DAGVTQSPTHLIKTRGQQVTLRCSPKSGHDTVSWYQQALGQGPQFIFQYYEEEERQRGNFPDRFSGHQFPNYSSELNVNALLLGDSALYLCASSLYGVTGNQPQHFGDGTRLSIL.